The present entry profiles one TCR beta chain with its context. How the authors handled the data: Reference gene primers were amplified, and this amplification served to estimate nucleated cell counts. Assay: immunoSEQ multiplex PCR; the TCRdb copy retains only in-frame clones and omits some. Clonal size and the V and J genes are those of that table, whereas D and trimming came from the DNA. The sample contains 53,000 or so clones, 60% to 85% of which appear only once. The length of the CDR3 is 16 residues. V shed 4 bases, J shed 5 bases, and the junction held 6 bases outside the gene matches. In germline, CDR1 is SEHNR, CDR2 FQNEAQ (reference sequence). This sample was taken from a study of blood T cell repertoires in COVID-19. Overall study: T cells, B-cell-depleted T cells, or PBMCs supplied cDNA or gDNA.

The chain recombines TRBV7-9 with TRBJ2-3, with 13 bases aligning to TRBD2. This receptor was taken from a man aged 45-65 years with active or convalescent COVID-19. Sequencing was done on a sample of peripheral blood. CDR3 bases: TGTGCCAGCAGCTATGGACTAGCGGGAGCGGTAGATACGCAGTATTTT. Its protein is CASSYGLAGAVDTQYF.